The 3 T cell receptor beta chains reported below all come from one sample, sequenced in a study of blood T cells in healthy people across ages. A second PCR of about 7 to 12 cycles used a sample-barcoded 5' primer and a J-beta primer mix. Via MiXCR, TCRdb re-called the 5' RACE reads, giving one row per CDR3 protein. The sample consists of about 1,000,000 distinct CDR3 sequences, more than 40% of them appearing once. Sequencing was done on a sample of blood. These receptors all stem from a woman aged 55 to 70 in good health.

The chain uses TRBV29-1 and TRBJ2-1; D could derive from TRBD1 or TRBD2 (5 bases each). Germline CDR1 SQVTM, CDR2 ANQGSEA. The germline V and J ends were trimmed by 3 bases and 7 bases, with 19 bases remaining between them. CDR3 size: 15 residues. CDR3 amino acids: CSVDLTGGIWNEQFF. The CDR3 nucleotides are TGCAGCGTTGACCTTACTGGGGGTATTTGGAATGAGCAGTTCTTC.

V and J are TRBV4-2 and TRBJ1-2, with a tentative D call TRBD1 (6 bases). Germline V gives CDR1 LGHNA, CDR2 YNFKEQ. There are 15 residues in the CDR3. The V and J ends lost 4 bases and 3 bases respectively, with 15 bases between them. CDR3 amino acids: CASSLGGKTDYGYTF. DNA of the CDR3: TGTGCCAGCAGCCTAGGGGGGAAAACCGACTATGGCTACACCTTC.

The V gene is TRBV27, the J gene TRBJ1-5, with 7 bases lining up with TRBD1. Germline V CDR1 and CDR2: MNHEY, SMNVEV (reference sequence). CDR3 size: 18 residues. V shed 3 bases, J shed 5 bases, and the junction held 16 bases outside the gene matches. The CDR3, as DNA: TGTGCCAGCAGTTTTGCCGGGACAGCCGGCCAAATCTATCAGCCCCAGCATTTT. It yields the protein CASSFAGTAGQIYQPQHF.